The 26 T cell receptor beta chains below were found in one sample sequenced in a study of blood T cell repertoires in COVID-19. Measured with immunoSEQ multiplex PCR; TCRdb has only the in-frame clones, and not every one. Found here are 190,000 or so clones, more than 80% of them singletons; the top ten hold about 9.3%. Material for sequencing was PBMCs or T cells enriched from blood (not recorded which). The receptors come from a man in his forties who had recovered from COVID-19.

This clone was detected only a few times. The CDR3 region has the DNA TGTGCCTCCGGAGAGGATGGTGGCAATGAGCAGTTCTTC. Its translation: CASGEDGGNEQFF. The chain recombines TRBV24-1 with TRBJ2-1; no definite D call. With 12 bases removed from V and 6 bases from J, the gap between germline ends came to 17 bases. This CDR3 comprises 13 residues. CDR1 and CDR2 from the germline V gene are KGHDR and SFDVKD.

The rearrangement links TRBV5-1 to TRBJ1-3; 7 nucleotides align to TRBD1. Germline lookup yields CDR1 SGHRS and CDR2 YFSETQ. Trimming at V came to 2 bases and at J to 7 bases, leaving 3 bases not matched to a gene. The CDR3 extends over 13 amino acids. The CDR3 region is CASSLQGSNTIYF. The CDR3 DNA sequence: TGCGCCAGCAGCTTACAGGGGAGTAACACCATATATTTT. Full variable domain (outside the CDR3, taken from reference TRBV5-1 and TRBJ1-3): KAGVTQTPRYLIKTRGQQVTLSCSPISGHRSVSWYQQTPGQGLQFLFEYFSETQRNKGNFPGRFSGRQFSNSRSEMNVSTLELGDSALYLCASSLQGSNTIYFGEGSWLTVV.

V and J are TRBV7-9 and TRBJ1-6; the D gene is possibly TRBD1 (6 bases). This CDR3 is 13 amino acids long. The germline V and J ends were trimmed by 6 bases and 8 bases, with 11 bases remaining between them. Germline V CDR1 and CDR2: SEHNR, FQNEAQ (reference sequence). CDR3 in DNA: TGTGCCAGCAGAACAGGGAGGGATTCACCCCTCCACTTT. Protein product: CASRTGRDSPLHF.

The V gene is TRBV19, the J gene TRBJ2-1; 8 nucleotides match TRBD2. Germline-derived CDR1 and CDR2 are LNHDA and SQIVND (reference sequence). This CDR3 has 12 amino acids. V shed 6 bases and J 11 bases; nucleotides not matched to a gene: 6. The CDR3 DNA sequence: TGTGCCAGTAGGCCCCTAGCGGGCAAGCAGTTCTTC. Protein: CASRPLAGKQFF.

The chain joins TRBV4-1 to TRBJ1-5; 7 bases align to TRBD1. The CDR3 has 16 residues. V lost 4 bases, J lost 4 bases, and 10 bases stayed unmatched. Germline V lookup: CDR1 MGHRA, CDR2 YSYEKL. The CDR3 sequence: CASSPNRQGGNQPQHF. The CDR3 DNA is TGCGCCAGCAGCCCGAACCGACAGGGTGGAAATCAGCCCCAGCATTTT.

Here the CDR3 DNA reads TGTGCCAGCAGCCTAGGACAGATCTCTGGAAACACCATATATTTT. This sequence encodes CASSLGQISGNTIYF. The chain recombines TRBV7-6 with TRBJ1-3; weak D call: TRBD1 (6 bases). The CDR3 loop spans 15 amino acids. Trimming shortened V by 5 bases and J by 0 bases, and 11 bases separated the two germline ends. CDR1 is SGHVS, CDR2 FNYEAQ, per germline.

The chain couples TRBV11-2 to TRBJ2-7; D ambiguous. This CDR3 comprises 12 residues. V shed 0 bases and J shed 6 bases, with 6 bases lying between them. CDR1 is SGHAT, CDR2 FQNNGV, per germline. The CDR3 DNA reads TGTGCCAGCAGCTTAGATTCGGGCGAGCAGTACTTC. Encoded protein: CASSLDSGEQYF.

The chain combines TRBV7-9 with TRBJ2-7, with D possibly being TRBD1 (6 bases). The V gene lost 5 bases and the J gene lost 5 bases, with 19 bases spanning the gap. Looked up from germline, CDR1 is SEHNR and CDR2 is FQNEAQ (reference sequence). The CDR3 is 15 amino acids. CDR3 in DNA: TGTGCCAGCAGCCTCAGGGGCGCAGGGTCGAACGAGCAGTACTTC. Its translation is CASSLRGAGSNEQYF.

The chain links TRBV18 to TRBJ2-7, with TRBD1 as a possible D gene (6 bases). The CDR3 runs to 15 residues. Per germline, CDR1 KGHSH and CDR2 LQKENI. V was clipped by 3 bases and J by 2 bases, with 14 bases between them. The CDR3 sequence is CASSPQPGGAYEQYF. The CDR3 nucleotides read TGTGCCAGCTCACCCCAGCCTGGGGGCGCCTACGAGCAGTACTTC.

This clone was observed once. CDR3 protein: CASSLGLGSYEQYF. In DNA form, the CDR3 reads TGCGCCAGCAGCTTGGGTCTGGGCAGTTATGAGCAGTACTTC. The rearrangement joins TRBV5-1 to TRBJ2-7; D ambiguous. Trimming stripped 0 bases from V and 7 bases from J, with 14 bases between. Germline V gene sequence: CDR1 SGHRS, CDR2 YFSETQ. The CDR3 covers 14 residues.

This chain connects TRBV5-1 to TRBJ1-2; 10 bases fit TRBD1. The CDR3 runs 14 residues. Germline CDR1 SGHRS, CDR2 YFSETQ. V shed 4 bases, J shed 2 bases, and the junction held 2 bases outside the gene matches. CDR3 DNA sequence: TGCGCCAGCAGCAAGGACAGGGGGAACTATGGCTACACCTTC. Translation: CASSKDRGNYGYTF.

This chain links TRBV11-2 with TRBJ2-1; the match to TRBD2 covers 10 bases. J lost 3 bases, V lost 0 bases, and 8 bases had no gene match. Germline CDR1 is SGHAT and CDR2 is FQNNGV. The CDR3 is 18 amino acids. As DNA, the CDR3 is TGTGCCAGCAGCTTAGAGGTAGCGGGAGGACTAAACTACAATGAGCAGTTCTTC. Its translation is CASSLEVAGGLNYNEQFF.

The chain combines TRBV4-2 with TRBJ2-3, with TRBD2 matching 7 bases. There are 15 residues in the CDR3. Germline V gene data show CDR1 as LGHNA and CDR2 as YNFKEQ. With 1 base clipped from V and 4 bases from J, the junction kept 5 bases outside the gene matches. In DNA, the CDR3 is TGTGCCAGCAGCCAAGCGGCGGGAGTGGCAGATACGCAGTATTTT. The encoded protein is CASSQAAGVADTQYF.

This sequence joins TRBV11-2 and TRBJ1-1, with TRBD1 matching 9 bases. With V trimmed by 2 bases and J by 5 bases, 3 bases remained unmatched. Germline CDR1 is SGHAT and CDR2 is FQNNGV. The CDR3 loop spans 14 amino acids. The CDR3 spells CASSLTGGGTEAFF. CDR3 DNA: TGTGCCAGCAGCTTAACAGGGGGCGGGACTGAAGCTTTCTTT.

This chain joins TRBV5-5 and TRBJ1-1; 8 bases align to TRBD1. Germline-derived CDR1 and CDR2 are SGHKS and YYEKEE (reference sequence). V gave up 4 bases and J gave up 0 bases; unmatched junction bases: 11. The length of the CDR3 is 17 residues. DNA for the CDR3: TGTGCCAGCAGCCCCCTGGTGAGGACAGGGATGAACACTGAAGCTTTCTTT. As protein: CASSPLVRTGMNTEAFF.

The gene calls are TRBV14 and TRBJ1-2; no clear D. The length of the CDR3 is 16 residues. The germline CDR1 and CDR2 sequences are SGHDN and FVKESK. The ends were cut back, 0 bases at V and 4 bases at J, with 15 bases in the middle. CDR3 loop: CASSQDPRKSLYGYTF. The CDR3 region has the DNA TGTGCCAGCAGCCAAGACCCGAGAAAGTCTCTCTATGGCTACACCTTC. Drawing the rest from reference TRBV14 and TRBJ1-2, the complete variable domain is EAGVTQFPSHSVIEKGQTVTLRCDPISGHDNLYWYRRVMGKEIKFLLHFVKESKQDESGMPNNRFLAERTGGTYSTLKVQPAELEDSGVYFCASSQDPRKSLYGYTFGSGTRLTVV.

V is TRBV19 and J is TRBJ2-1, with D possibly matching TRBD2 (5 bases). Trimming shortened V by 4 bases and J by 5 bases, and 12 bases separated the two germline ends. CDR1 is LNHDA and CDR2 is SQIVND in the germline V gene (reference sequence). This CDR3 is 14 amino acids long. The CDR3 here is CASSSGLNNNEQFF. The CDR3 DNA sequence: TGTGCCAGTAGTAGCGGGCTAAACAACAATGAGCAGTTCTTC.

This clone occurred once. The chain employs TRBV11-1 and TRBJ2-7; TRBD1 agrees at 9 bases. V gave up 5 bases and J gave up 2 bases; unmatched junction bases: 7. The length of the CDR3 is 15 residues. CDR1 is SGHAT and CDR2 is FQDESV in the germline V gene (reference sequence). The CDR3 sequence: CASSRSGTGTYEQYF. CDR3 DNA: TGTGCCAGCAGCCGGTCCGGGACAGGGACCTACGAGCAGTACTTC.

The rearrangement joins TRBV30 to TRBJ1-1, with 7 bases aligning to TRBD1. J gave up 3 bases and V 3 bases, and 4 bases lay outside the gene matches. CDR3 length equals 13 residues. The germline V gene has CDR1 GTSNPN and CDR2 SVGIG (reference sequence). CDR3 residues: CAWRGQSHTEAFF. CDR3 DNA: TGTGCCTGGAGGGGACAGTCGCACACTGAAGCTTTCTTT.

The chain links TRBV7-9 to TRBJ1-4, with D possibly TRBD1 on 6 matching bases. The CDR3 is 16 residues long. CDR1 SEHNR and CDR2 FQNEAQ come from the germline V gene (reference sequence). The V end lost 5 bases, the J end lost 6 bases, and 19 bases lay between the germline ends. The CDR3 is CASSPGVRPGHEKLFF. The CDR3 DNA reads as TGTGCCAGCAGCCCAGGGGTAAGGCCGGGGCATGAAAAACTGTTTTTT.

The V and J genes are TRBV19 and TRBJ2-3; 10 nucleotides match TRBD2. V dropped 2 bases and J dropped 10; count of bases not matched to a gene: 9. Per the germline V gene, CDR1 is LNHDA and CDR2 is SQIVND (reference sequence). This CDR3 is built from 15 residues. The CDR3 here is CASSIKIAGGPPQYF. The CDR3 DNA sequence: TGTGCCAGTAGTATAAAGATAGCGGGAGGACCGCCGCAGTATTTT.

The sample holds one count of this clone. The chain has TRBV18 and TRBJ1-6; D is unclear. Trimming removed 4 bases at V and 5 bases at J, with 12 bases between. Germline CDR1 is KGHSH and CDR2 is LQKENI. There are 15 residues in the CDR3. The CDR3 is CASSRATENNSPLHF. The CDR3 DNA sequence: TGTGCCAGCTCACGTGCAACTGAGAATAATTCACCCCTCCACTTT.

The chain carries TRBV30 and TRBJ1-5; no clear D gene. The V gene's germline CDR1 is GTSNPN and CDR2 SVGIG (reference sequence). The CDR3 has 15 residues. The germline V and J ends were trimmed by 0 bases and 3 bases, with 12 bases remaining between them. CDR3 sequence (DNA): TGTGCCTGGAGTGTACGGGGAGGGAACAATCAGCCCCAGCATTTT. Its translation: CAWSVRGGNNQPQHF. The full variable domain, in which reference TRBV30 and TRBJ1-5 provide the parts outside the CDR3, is SQTIHQWPATLVQPVGSPLSLECTVEGTSNPNLYWYRQAAGRGLQLLFYSVGIGQISSEVPQNLSASRPQDRQFILSSKKLLLSDSGFYLCAWSVRGGNNQPQHFGDGTRLSIL.

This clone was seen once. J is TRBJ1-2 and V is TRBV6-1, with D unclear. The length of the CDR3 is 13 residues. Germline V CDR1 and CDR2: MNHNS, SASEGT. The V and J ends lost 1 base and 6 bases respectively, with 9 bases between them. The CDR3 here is CASSEGGRDGYTF. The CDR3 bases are TGTGCCAGCAGTGAAGGAGGGAGGGATGGCTACACCTTC.

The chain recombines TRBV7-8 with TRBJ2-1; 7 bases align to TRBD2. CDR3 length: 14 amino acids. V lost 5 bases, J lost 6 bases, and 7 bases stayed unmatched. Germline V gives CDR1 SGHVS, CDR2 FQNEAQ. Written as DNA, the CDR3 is TGTGCCAGCAGCCCGCTGGGGGGGTTCAATGAGCAGTTCTTC. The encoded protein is CASSPLGGFNEQFF.

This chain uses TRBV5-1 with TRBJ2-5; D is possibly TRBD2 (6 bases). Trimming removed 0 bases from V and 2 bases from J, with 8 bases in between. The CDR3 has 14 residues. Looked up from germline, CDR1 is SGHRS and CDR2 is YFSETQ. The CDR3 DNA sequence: TGCGCCAGCAGCTTGGCGGGGGTTCAAGAGACCCAGTACTTC. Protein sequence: CASSLAGVQETQYF.